A selection of T cell receptor beta chains follows, all from one sample in a study of T-cell memory formation after mild COVID-19. TCRdb reprocessed the 5' RACE reads via MiXCR and lists one record per CDR3 protein. The data contain roughly 400,000 distinct CDR3 sequences, more than 15% of them singletons. Input material: PBMCs or a T cell subset sorted from them (not recorded which). These receptors all come from a man aged 18 to 30 who had mild COVID-19 (a few samples of this study predate the infection). Cell type and time point are not known. The CDR3 runs from the conserved cysteine through the conserved F or W. D genes are given only for firm matches. Size tells how often a clone was seen (once, few, many) or the class of an expanded clone, and some rows leave it out.

>TRBV4-1|many|TRBJ2-1|TRBD2
CASRGLASGEQFF
TGCGCCAGCAGGGGACTAGCATCAGGGGAGCAGTTCTTC
>TRBV7-8|many|TRBJ2-1|TRBD2
CASSVLAGVDRNEQFF
TGTGCCAGCAGCGTACTAGCGGGGGTCGACAGGAATGAGCAGTTCTTC
>TRBV5-1|few|TRBJ2-2|.
CASSLRGGGELFF
TGCGCCAGCAGCTTGCGGGGCGGCGGGGAGCTGTTTTTT
>TRBV29-1|few|TRBJ2-5|TRBD2
CSVEDVAGGEETQYF
TGCAGCGTTGAAGATGTAGCGGGGGGGGAGGAGACCCAGTACTTC
>TRBV3-1|.|TRBJ1-6|.
CASSQGQSPLHF
TGTGCCAGCAGCCAAGGACAGAGTCCCCTCCACTTT
>TRBV5-1|.|TRBJ2-7|.
CASSWVPSSYEQYF
TGCGCCAGCAGCTGGGTACCTAGCTCCTACGAGCAGTACTTC
>TRBV7-3|few|TRBJ2-5|.
CASSEIMGWGETQYF
TGTGCCAGCAGCGAGATTATGGGTTGGGGAGAGACCCAGTACTTC
>TRBV6-2/TRBV6-3|.|TRBJ2-2|TRBD1
CASNPGQANTGELFF
TGTGCCAGCAACCCAGGACAGGCGAACACCGGGGAGCTGTTTTTT
>TRBV29-1|.|TRBJ2-3|TRBD1
CSVDSGQGIGADTQYF
TGCAGCGTTGACAGCGGACAGGGGATTGGGGCAGATACGCAGTATTTT
>TRBV5-1|many|TRBJ2-5|.
CASSASTNQETQYF
TGCGCCAGCAGCGCCTCGACAAACCAAGAGACCCAGTACTTC
>TRBV9|many|TRBJ2-5|.
CASSPRGVQETQYF
TGTGCCAGCAGTCCTAGGGGGGTGCAAGAGACCCAGTACTTC
>TRBV4-3|few|TRBJ1-1|.
CASSRREGGSEAFF
TGCGCCAGCAGCCGGCGAGAGGGCGGCAGCGAAGCTTTCTTT
>TRBV5-6|.|TRBJ1-2|.
CASSLMQGGRGYTF
TGTGCCAGCAGCTTGATGCAGGGCGGGCGCGGCTACACCTTC
>TRBV4-3|few|TRBJ1-1|.
CASSHGTVNTEAFF
TGCGCCAGCAGCCATGGGACGGTGAACACTGAAGCTTTCTTT
>TRBV12-3/TRBV12-4|few|TRBJ2-1|TRBD2
CASSPSGLDQFF
TGTGCCAGCAGTCCTAGCGGGTTAGATCAGTTCTTC
>TRBV7-2|few|TRBJ2-7|TRBD2
CASFEGYAGAYEQYF
TGTGCCAGCTTCGAGGGGTATGCGGGGGCCTACGAGCAGTACTTC
>TRBV12-3/TRBV12-4|many|TRBJ1-3|.
CASSIDGGSGNTIYF
TGTGCCAGCAGTATTGACGGAGGCTCTGGAAACACCATATATTTT
>TRBV7-2|.|TRBJ1-2|.
CASSLGRVNYGYTF
TGTGCCAGCAGCTTAGGCAGGGTGAACTATGGCTACACCTTC
>TRBV12-3/TRBV12-4|.|TRBJ1-2|TRBD1
CASSTLGQTYGYTF
TGTGCCAGCAGCACCCTGGGACAGACTTATGGCTACACCTTC
>TRBV9|.|TRBJ1-1|.
CASSVGVRDTEAFF
TGTGCCAGCAGCGTAGGGGTCCGGGACACTGAAGCTTTCTTT
>TRBV11-2|.|TRBJ2-7|.
CASSLVNEQYF
TGTGCCAGCAGCTTAGTGAACGAGCAGTACTTC
>TRBV5-1|.|TRBJ1-2|TRBD1
CASSSDKGAYGYTF
TGCGCCAGCAGCTCGGATAAGGGGGCGTATGGCTACACCTTC
>TRBV6-2/TRBV6-3|.|TRBJ1-1|.
CASSYLGGQNTEAFF
TGTGCCAGCAGTTATTTGGGAGGCCAGAACACTGAAGCTTTCTTT
>TRBV28|few|TRBJ2-3|.
CASRSVGRPITDTQYF
TGTGCCAGCAGGTCCGTAGGGCGCCCGATAACAGATACGCAGTATTTT
>TRBV29-1|.|TRBJ2-2|TRBD1
CSVARGLTGELFF
TGCAGCGTTGCCAGGGGGCTCACCGGGGAGCTGTTTTTT
>TRBV11-2|.|TRBJ2-3|.
CASSSLELHDTQYF
TGTGCCAGCAGCTCGCTGGAACTGCACGATACGCAGTATTTT
>TRBV7-2|.|TRBJ1-4|TRBD1
CASSLNRGGEKLFF
TGTGCCAGCAGCTTAAACAGGGGGGGTGAAAAACTGTTTTTT
>TRBV4-2|once|TRBJ1-6|TRBD1
CASSRRDRDSPLHF
TGTGCCAGCAGCCGCCGGGACAGGGATTCACCCCTCCACTTT
>TRBV10-3|.|TRBJ2-7|.
CAISESGYEQYF
TGTGCCATCAGTGAGTCGGGATACGAGCAGTACTTC
>TRBV6-2/TRBV6-3|few|TRBJ2-3|TRBD2
CASRQPGTRTDTQYF
TGTGCCAGCAGACAACCCGGGACTAGGACAGATACGCAGTATTTT
>TRBV7-7|many|TRBJ2-5|.
CASSLRRGSEETQYF
TGTGCCAGCAGCTTACGCCGGGGGTCCGAAGAGACCCAGTACTTC
>TRBV7-2|.|TRBJ2-5|TRBD2
CASTLGGIPETQYF
TGTGCCAGCACCCTGGGGGGGATACCGGAGACCCAGTACTTC
>TRBV7-2|many|TRBJ2-7|TRBD1
CASSSPDREFSYEQYF
TGTGCCAGCAGCTCCCCGGACAGGGAATTTTCCTACGAGCAGTACTTC
>TRBV3-1|.|TRBJ2-5|.
CASSPDPSRRETQYF
TGTGCCAGCAGTCCAGACCCCTCGAGGAGAGAGACCCAGTACTTC
>TRBV27|few|TRBJ1-2|TRBD1
CASSGGTGARYGYTF
TGTGCCAGCAGTGGGGGGACAGGGGCCCGCTATGGCTACACCTTC
>TRBV18|many|TRBJ1-2|.
CASSQQGNYGYTF
TGTGCCAGCTCACAGCAGGGTAACTATGGCTACACCTTC
>TRBV9|few|TRBJ1-1|.
CASSVVQVQLDTEAFF
TGTGCCAGCAGCGTAGTGCAGGTCCAATTGGACACTGAAGCTTTCTTT
>TRBV4-1|.|TRBJ2-5|TRBD1
CASSQIQGVQETQYF
TGCGCCAGCAGCCAGATACAGGGGGTACAAGAGACCCAGTACTTC
>TRBV7-9|few|TRBJ1-1|.
CASSAPGGRAEAFF
TGTGCCAGCAGCGCCCCGGGTGGGAGGGCTGAAGCTTTCTTT
>TRBV12-3/TRBV12-4|.|TRBJ1-3|.
CASSFLTGRNTIYF
TGTGCCAGCAGTTTTCTTACTGGGCGAAACACCATATATTTT
>TRBV29-1|few|TRBJ2-2|.
CSVTGTGELFF
TGCAGCGTCACAGGGACCGGGGAGCTGTTTTTT